Included here is one TCR beta chain sequence, with context. Cohort 3 recovered donors had two negative PCRs, clearance, or symptom resolution. Measured with immunoSEQ multiplex PCR; TCRdb has only the in-frame clones, and not every one. The data hold about 300,000 clones, with 86% observed a single time. The data were obtained in a study of blood T cell repertoires in COVID-19. The V gene's germline CDR1 is MNHEY and CDR2 SMNVEV (reference sequence). This CDR3 has 14 residues. The V and J ends lost 5 bases and 5 bases, in that order; junction bases with no gene match: 6. The chain uses TRBV27 and TRBJ2-1; 7 nucleotides align to TRBD2. The origin of this receptor is a woman under 30 who had recovered from COVID-19. Sequencing was performed on PBMCs or T cells enriched from blood (not recorded which). The CDR3 loop reads CASSPGLENNEQFF. The CDR3 DNA follows: TGTGCCAGCAGTCCCGGACTAGAGAACAATGAGCAGTTCTTC.